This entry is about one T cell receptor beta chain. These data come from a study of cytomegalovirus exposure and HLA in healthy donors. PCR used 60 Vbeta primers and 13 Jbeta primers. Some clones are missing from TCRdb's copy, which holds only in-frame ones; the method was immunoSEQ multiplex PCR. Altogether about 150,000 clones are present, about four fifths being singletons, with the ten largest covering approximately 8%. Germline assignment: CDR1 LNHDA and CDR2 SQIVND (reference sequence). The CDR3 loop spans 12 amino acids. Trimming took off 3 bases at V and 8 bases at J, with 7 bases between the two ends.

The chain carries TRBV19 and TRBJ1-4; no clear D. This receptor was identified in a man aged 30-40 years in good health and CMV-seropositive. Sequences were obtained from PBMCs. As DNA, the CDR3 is TGTGCCAGTAGTATTCAGTCCGAAAAACTGTTTTTT. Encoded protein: CASSIQSEKLFF.